One sample yielded the 3 T cell receptor beta chains listed below, sequenced in a study of T-cell memory formation after mild COVID-19. TCRdb re-derived calls from the 5' RACE reads in MiXCR, one entry per CDR3 protein. The table shows about 29,000 distinct CDR3 sequences, with more than 10% occurring only once. Sequencing was done on a sample of PBMCs or a T cell subset sorted from them (not recorded which). The receptors originated from an adult woman who had mild COVID-19 (a few samples of this study predate the infection). Cell type and time point are not known.

The chain recombines TRBV24-1 with TRBJ2-2; D is unclear. The CDR3 runs to 14 residues. Germline V gene lookup returns CDR1 KGHDR and CDR2 SFDVKD. Trimming removed 4 bases at V and 1 base at J, with 6 bases between. CDR3: CATSEPGNTGELFF. CDR3 nucleotide sequence: TGTGCCACCAGTGAGCCGGGGAACACCGGGGAGCTGTTTTTT.

This clonotype has a count of ten or more. The chain joins TRBV7-6 to TRBJ1-1, with D unclear. Trimming left V 2 bases short and J 1 base short, with 8 bases between. CDR3 length: 14 residues. Germline V lookup: CDR1 SGHVS, CDR2 FNYEAQ. CDR3 sequence: CASSLNPQNTEAFF. The CDR3 DNA reads TGTGCCAGCAGCTTAAATCCGCAGAACACTGAAGCTTTCTTT.

The chain couples TRBV19 to TRBJ2-7, with a tentative D call TRBD1 (6 bases). The CDR3 contains 15 residues. Germline V gene lookup returns CDR1 LNHDA and CDR2 SQIVND (reference sequence). Between the trimmed V and J ends, which lost 6 bases and 2 bases, there was a span of 17 bases. The CDR3 sequence is CASSPSPGQPYEQYF. The CDR3 DNA reads as TGTGCCAGTAGCCCCTCCCCCGGACAGCCCTACGAGCAGTACTTC.